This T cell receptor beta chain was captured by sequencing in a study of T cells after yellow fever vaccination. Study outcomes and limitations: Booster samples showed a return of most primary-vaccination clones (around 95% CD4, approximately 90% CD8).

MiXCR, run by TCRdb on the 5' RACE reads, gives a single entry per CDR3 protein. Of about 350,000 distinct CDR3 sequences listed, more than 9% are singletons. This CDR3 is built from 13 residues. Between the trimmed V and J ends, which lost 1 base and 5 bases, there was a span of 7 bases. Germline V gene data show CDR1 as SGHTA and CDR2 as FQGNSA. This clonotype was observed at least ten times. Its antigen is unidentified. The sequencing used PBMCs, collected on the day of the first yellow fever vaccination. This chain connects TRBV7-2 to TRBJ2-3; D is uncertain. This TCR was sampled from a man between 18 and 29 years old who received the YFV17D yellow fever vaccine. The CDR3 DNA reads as TGTGCCAGCAGCTTAGATATTAGAGATACGCAGTATTTT. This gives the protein CASSLDIRDTQYF.